What follows are 32 T cell receptor beta chains derived from one specimen sequenced in a study of blood T cell repertoires in COVID-19. Produced via immunoSEQ multiplex PCR; TCRdb's table is partial and in-frame only. There are 120,000 or so clones in the sample; around two thirds occur only once, and 2% to 2.5% lies in the top ten. Sequenced input: peripheral blood. These receptors all stem from a woman in her sixties or seventies with acute or convalescent COVID-19.

The chain uses TRBV2 and TRBJ2-7; D may be TRBD2 (6 bases). CDR3 length: 12 amino acids. V was clipped by 6 bases and J by 4 bases, with 10 bases between them. Germline CDR1 is SNHLY and CDR2 is FYNNEI. CDR3 amino acids: CASSSGTYEQYF. DNA of the CDR3: TGTGCCAGCAGCTCCGGGACTTACGAGCAGTACTTC.

This chain uses TRBV7-8 with TRBJ2-1; the D gene is possibly TRBD2 (6 bases). CDR3 length: 13 amino acids. Germline V CDR1 and CDR2: SGHVS, FQNEAQ. V lost 5 bases and J lost 8, with 13 bases in between. The CDR3 nucleotides read TGTGCCAGCAGCCCCTGGGGAGGCCATGAGCAGTTCTTC. It encodes CASSPWGGHEQFF.

The chain combines TRBV3-1 (or the pseudogene TRBV3-2) with TRBJ1-1, with unresolved D. The CDR3 has 14 residues. The ends were cut back, 4 bases at V and 1 base at J, with 10 bases in the middle. The germline CDR1 and CDR2 sequences are LGHDT and YNNKEL (reference sequence). The CDR3, as DNA: TGTGCCAGCAGCCCCGGAGGCGGGAACACTGAAGCTTTCTTT. This codes for CASSPGGGNTEAFF.

The chain carries TRBV12-3 or TRBV12-4 and TRBJ2-5; a possible D gene is TRBD1 (6 bases). The V end lost 6 bases, the J end lost 2 bases, and 10 bases lay between the germline ends. The CDR3 totals 13 residues. This CDR3 is CASRGQGQETQYF. The CDR3 nucleotides read TGTGCCAGCAGGGGTCAGGGGCAAGAGACCCAGTACTTC.

V and J are TRBV28 and TRBJ2-3, with TRBD1 matching over 7 bases. CDR1 is MDHEN and CDR2 is SYDVKM in the germline V gene. CDR3 length equals 14 residues. J gave up 4 bases and V 3 bases, and 4 bases lay outside the gene matches. CDR3 DNA: TGTGCCAGCAGTTTCGGGACAGTAGCAGATACGCAGTATTTT. It yields the protein CASSFGTVADTQYF.

The chain joins TRBV6-1 to TRBJ2-7; D remains ambiguous. Germline CDR1 and CDR2: MNHNS and SASEGT. V dropped 2 bases and J dropped 4 bases, with 3 bases sitting between them. The CDR3 length is 11 residues. The CDR3 spells CASSELYEQYF. The DNA of the CDR3 is TGTGCCAGCAGTGAACTGTACGAGCAGTACTTC.

The rearrangement links TRBV10-3 to TRBJ2-3, with 9 bases fitting TRBD2. The ends lost 3 bases at V and 2 bases at J; junction bases unmatched: 6. The CDR3 runs 16 residues. From germline, CDR1 is ENHRY and CDR2 SYGVKD. This CDR3 reads CAISEFAGGNTDTQYF. CDR3 nucleotide sequence: TGTGCCATCAGTGAATTTGCGGGAGGGAACACAGATACGCAGTATTTT.

The chain uses TRBV7-2 and TRBJ2-7; 9 bases align to TRBD2. The length of the CDR3 is 15 residues. With V trimmed by 1 base and J by 4 bases, 5 bases remained unmatched. The germline V gene encodes CDR1 SGHTA and CDR2 FQGNSA. In DNA, the CDR3 is TGTGCCAGCAGCTTAGGGAGTAGCGGGGGATACGAGCAGTACTTC. Translating it yields CASSLGSSGGYEQYF.

The chain combines TRBV5-4 with TRBJ1-1; a possible D gene is TRBD1 (5 bases). V lost 0 bases and J 7 bases, leaving 10 bases between the germline ends. Germline V gene data show CDR1 as SGHNT and CDR2 as YYREEE (reference sequence). This CDR3 has 13 residues. CDR3 in DNA: TGTGCCAGCAGCTTGGCGACAGCTGATGAAGCTTTCTTT. Translation gives CASSLATADEAFF.

The gene calls are TRBV9 and TRBJ2-7; D uncertain. The CDR3 sequence is 15 residues long. CDR1 SGDLS and CDR2 YYNGEE come from the germline V gene. V lost 0 bases to trimming and J lost 2 bases, with 12 bases between them. The CDR3, as DNA: TGTGCCAGCAGCGTAGCGGCAGCGACCACCTACGAGCAGTACTTC. Amino acid sequence: CASSVAAATTYEQYF. Full variable domain (missing parts from reference TRBV9 and TRBJ2-7): DSGVTQTPKHLITATGQRVTLRCSPRSGDLSVYWYQQSLDQGLQFLIQYYNGEERAKGNILERFSAQQFPDLHSELNLSSLELGDSALYFCASSVAAATTYEQYFGPGTRLTVT.

This chain links TRBV11-2 with TRBJ2-3, with 8 bases matching TRBD1. Germline-derived CDR1 and CDR2 are SGHAT and FQNNGV. Trimming removed 5 bases from V and 4 bases from J; junction bases left unmatched: 5. The CDR3 runs 14 residues. DNA of the CDR3: TGTGCCAGCAGCACGGACAGGGCCGCAGATACGCAGTATTTT. Translated: CASSTDRAADTQYF.

This clone was counted a few times. The V and J genes are TRBV3-1 (or the pseudogene TRBV3-2) and TRBJ1-6; perhaps TRBD1 as D (6 bases). The germline V and J ends were trimmed by 3 bases and 10 bases, with 13 bases remaining between them. Per germline, CDR1 LGHDT and CDR2 YNNKEL (reference sequence). The CDR3 length is 14 residues. The CDR3 region is CASSHRGARSPLHF. CDR3 bases: TGTGCCAGCAGCCATCGGGGGGCTCGGTCACCCCTCCACTTT.

V gene TRBV5-1 combines with J gene TRBJ1-1; D is perhaps TRBD1 (6 bases). The V gene's germline CDR1 is SGHRS and CDR2 YFSETQ. V was clipped by 4 bases and J by 4 bases, with 14 bases between them. The CDR3 extends over 14 amino acids. CDR3 sequence (DNA): TGCGCCAGCAGCCCGGGGGGGGGCGGCACTGAAGCTTTCTTT. Translating it yields CASSPGGGGTEAFF.

This clone has just a few counts. The chain joins TRBV10-2 to TRBJ2-5; the match to TRBD2 covers 8 bases. The V gene end was trimmed by 5 bases and the J gene end by 5 bases; junction bases not matched to a gene: 10. The CDR3 runs 15 residues. Germline V lookup: CDR1 WSHSY, CDR2 SAAADI. The CDR3 coding sequence is TGCGCCAGCAGTCGGGGAGCGGGGGTATCGGAGACCCAGTACTTC. Translation gives CASSRGAGVSETQYF.

The V gene is TRBV6-2 or TRBV6-3, the J gene TRBJ2-5; 7 bases agree with TRBD2. The trim removed 6 bases at V and 4 bases at J, leaving 5 bases unmatched. This CDR3 has 13 amino acids. Germline V gives CDR1 MNHEY, CDR2 SVGEGT. The CDR3 bases are TGTGCCAGCAGCCGGGACTACGGAGAGACCCAGTACTTC. Amino acid sequence: CASSRDYGETQYF.

This clone counts as medium-sized. V usage is TRBV5-1 and J usage is TRBJ2-7, with TRBD1 matching 9 bases. Germline loops: CDR1 SGHRS, CDR2 YFSETQ. The trim removed 7 bases at V and 3 bases at J, leaving 5 bases unmatched. This CDR3 has 13 amino acids. CDR3 amino acids: CASFPTGGYEQYF. DNA of the CDR3: TGCGCCAGCTTTCCGACAGGGGGCTACGAGCAGTACTTC.

V is TRBV6-5 and J is TRBJ2-5; D remains ambiguous. Germline CDR1 reads MNHEY; CDR2 reads SVGAGI. With 9 bases removed from V and 5 bases from J, the gap between germline ends came to 19 bases. The CDR3 has 14 amino acids. In nucleotides, the CDR3 is TGTGCCAGTAAGCCCCCCAGAAGCGTTGAGACCCAGTACTTC. Encoded protein: CASKPPRSVETQYF.

This clone was seen only once. Sequence at one end of the junction differs from germline and may be a read error. This chain links TRBV15 with TRBJ1-1, with 7 bases that match TRBD1. This CDR3 contains 12 residues. Looked up from germline, CDR1 is LNHNV and CDR2 is YYDKDF (reference sequence). CDR3 loop: CATSRDQGVKTF. In DNA form, the CDR3 reads TGTGCCACCAGCAGAGACCAGGGGGTAAAAACTTTT.

This rearrangement joins TRBV6-5 to TRBJ1-5; D possibly corresponds to TRBD1 (6 bases). The CDR3 length is 15 residues. Germline assignment: CDR1 MNHEY and CDR2 SVGAGI. V gave up 3 bases and J gave up 5 bases, with 14 bases separating them. CDR3 bases: TGTGCCAGCAGTTATACTTGGGCAGGGGATCAGCCCCAGCATTTT. Protein: CASSYTWAGDQPQHF.

This clone was detected only a few times. V is TRBV7-9 and J is TRBJ1-2, with TRBD1 as a possible D gene (5 bases). Deletions cut 1 base from V and 8 bases from J, with 14 bases between. The V gene's germline CDR1 is SEHNR and CDR2 FQNEAQ (reference sequence). The CDR3 consists of 14 residues. CDR3 nucleotide sequence: TGTGCCAGCAGCTTAGGCCAGGGAAGGGGCGGCTACACCTTC. Translating gives CASSLGQGRGGYTF.

This clone appeared a single time. This chain connects TRBV15 to TRBJ1-1; 9 bases line up with TRBD1. V was clipped by 1 base and J by 10 bases; unmatched bases: 13. Germline loops: CDR1 LNHNV, CDR2 YYDKDF (reference sequence). The CDR3 has 16 amino acids. CDR3 residues: CATSRVPRDREGGAFF. DNA of the CDR3: TGTGCCACCAGCAGAGTTCCCAGGGACAGGGAAGGTGGAGCTTTCTTT. Variable domain in full (rest from reference TRBV15 and TRBJ1-1): DAMVIQNPRYQVTQFGKPVTLSCSQTLNHNVMYWYQQKSSQAPKLLFHYYDKDFNNEADTPDNFQSRRPNTSFCFLDIRSPGLGDTAMYLCATSRVPRDREGGAFFGQGTRLTVV.

This rearrangement joins TRBV7-9 to TRBJ2-5; D perhaps matches TRBD1 (5 bases). The CDR3 loop spans 18 amino acids. V was pared by 1 base and J by 0 bases, with 18 bases between. CDR1 SEHNR and CDR2 FQNEAQ come from the germline V gene (reference sequence). The DNA for the CDR3 is TGTGCCAGCAGCTTAGTTAGAGACAGCAATTTTTACCAAGAGACCCAGTACTTC. Protein: CASSLVRDSNFYQETQYF.

This rearrangement joins TRBV7-2 to TRBJ1-6, with a tentative D call TRBD1 (6 bases). The CDR3 sequence is 14 residues long. V was trimmed by 2 bases and J by 9 bases, leaving 11 bases between them. Germline V gives CDR1 SGHTA, CDR2 FQGNSA. The CDR3 nucleotides read TGTGCCAGCAGCTTAACCGGGGGGGCTTCACCCCTCCACTTT. Its protein product is CASSLTGGASPLHF.

This clone was recorded a few times. This chain connects TRBV3-1 (or the pseudogene TRBV3-2) to TRBJ1-6; no clear D. Trimming pared 1 base from V and 9 bases from J, leaving 25 bases between. Germline loops: CDR1 LGHDT, CDR2 YNNKEL (reference sequence). This CDR3 region has 19 residues. The DNA for the CDR3 is TGTGCCAGCAGCCAAGGGGTAGCTGGTTTGGTCGCCACTGGTTCACCCCTCCACTTT. Translation gives CASSQGVAGLVATGSPLHF.

The V and J genes are TRBV11-2 and TRBJ2-7; 16 bases agree with TRBD2. With V trimmed by 0 bases and J by 2 bases, 1 base remained unmatched. CDR1 SGHAT and CDR2 FQNNGV come from the germline V gene. There are 17 residues in the CDR3. Here the CDR3 reads CASSLDGTSGRAYEQYF. As DNA, the CDR3 is TGTGCCAGCAGCTTAGATGGGACTAGCGGGAGGGCCTACGAGCAGTACTTC.

The V and J genes are TRBV6-5 and TRBJ1-1, with 7 bases lining up with TRBD1. The CDR3 covers 14 residues. In germline, CDR1 is MNHEY, CDR2 SVGAGI. The V and J ends lost 6 bases and 0 bases, in that order; junction bases with no gene match: 4. The CDR3 DNA reads as TGTGCCAGCAGGGACAGGAGCATGAACACTGAAGCTTTCTTT. It codes for CASRDRSMNTEAFF.

The chain carries TRBV19 and TRBJ2-4; 8 bases are a match to TRBD1. The CDR3 length is 16 residues. Per germline, CDR1 LNHDA and CDR2 SQIVND (reference sequence). With 6 bases clipped from V and 3 bases from J, the junction kept 10 bases outside the gene matches. This CDR3 reads CASSTRGREDKNIQYF. CDR3 DNA sequence: TGTGCCAGTAGCACCAGGGGGCGTGAAGACAAAAACATTCAGTACTTC.

The chain carries TRBV18 and TRBJ1-5; the D is unclear. V lost 0 bases to trimming and J lost 4 bases, with 4 bases between them. Germline V lookup: CDR1 KGHSH, CDR2 LQKENI. CDR3 size: 13 residues. DNA for the CDR3: TGTGCCAGCTCACCACCCGGTAATCAGCCCCAGCATTTT. It codes for CASSPPGNQPQHF.

The chain joins TRBV6-5 to TRBJ2-7; 9 nucleotides align to TRBD2. CDR1 MNHEY and CDR2 SVGAGI come from the germline V gene. V was pared by 0 bases and J by 9 bases, with 6 bases of the junction left unmatched. This CDR3 has 14 residues. CDR3 sequence: CASSYSSGGDRQYF. In nucleotides, the CDR3 is TGTGCCAGCAGTTACTCTAGCGGGGGTGATAGGCAGTACTTC.

The chain joins TRBV7-9 to TRBJ1-4; TRBD1 is a possible D gene (5 bases). The CDR3 covers 15 residues. The V and J ends lost 5 bases and 5 bases respectively, with 15 bases between them. Germline values: CDR1 SEHNR, CDR2 FQNEAQ (reference sequence). CDR3 DNA sequence: TGTGCCAGCAGCCCCCTCACCCGGGGGAATGAAAAACTGTTTTTT. Amino acids: CASSPLTRGNEKLFF.

This clone turned up a few times. The chain combines TRBV9 with TRBJ2-7; D gene ambiguous. CDR1 is SGDLS, CDR2 YYNGEE, per germline. The CDR3 runs 15 residues. Trimming stripped 0 bases from V and 0 bases from J, with 10 bases between. The CDR3 loop is CASSVGSTGSYEQYF. The DNA for the CDR3 is TGTGCCAGCAGCGTAGGGAGCACGGGCTCCTACGAGCAGTACTTC.

V gene TRBV6-4 combines with J gene TRBJ2-3; 8 bases are a match to TRBD2. Germline CDR1 MRHNA, CDR2 SNTAGT. The CDR3 covers 15 residues. The V gene end was trimmed by 5 bases and the J gene end by 3 bases; junction bases not matched to a gene: 7. Here the CDR3 DNA reads TGTGCCAGCAGTCCAGCGGGACTAGGGACAGATACGCAGTATTTT. Residues: CASSPAGLGTDTQYF.